This paragraph reports one TCR beta chain. What it binds is not known. Trimming shortened V by 0 bases and J by 8 bases, and 9 bases separated the two germline ends. This CDR3 is 13 amino acids long. Per the germline V gene, CDR1 is SGDLS and CDR2 is YYNGEE. This entry is derived from a study of PD-1 blockade in classical Hodgkin lymphoma. Study as a whole: Patients were infused with nivolumab 3 mg/kg every 2 weeks. Study outcomes and limitations: The baseline diversity of complete responders showed similarity to that of newly diagnosed patients.

The assay was immunoSEQ multiplex PCR, and TCRdb's table has in-frame clones only and misses some. Here the sample spans 25,000 to 35,000 clones, roughly 83% being singletons. Following autologous stem cell transplantation, relapse occurred in every patient, and exposure to brentuximab vedotin varied. Patients had relapsed/refractory classical Hodgkin lymphoma with complete response, partial response or progressive disease as best response. V is TRBV9 and J is TRBJ2-1; D unclear. The source is a human donor with classical Hodgkin lymphoma. The material was peripheral blood mononuclear cells (PBMCs), obtained before the second cycle of nivolumab. The CDR3 here is CASSVGTDHEQFF. The CDR3 bases are TGTGCCAGCAGCGTAGGCACTGACCATGAGCAGTTCTTC.